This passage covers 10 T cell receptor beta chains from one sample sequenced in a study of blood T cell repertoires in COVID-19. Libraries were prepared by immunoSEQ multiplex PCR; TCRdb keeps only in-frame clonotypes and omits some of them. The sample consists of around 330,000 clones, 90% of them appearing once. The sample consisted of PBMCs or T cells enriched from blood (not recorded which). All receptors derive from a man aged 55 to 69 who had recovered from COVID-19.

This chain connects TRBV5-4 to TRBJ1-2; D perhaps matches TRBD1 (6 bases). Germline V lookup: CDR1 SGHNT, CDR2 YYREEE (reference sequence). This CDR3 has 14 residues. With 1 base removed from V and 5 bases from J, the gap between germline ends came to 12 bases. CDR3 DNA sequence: TGTGCCAGCAGCTTGCAGGGGTCGGAGTATGGCTACACCTTC. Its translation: CASSLQGSEYGYTF.

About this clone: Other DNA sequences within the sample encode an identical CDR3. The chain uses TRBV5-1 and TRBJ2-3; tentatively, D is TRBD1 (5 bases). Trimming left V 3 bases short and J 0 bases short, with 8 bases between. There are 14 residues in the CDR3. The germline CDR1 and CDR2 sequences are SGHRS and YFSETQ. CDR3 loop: CASSSGQSTDTQYF. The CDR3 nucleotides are TGCGCCAGCAGCTCAGGACAAAGCACAGATACGCAGTATTTT.

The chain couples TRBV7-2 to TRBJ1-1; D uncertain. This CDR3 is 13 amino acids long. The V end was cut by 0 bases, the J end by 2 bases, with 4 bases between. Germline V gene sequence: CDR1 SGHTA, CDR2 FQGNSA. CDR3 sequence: CASSLARNTEAFF. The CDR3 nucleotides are TGTGCCAGCAGCTTAGCGAGAAACACTGAAGCTTTCTTT.

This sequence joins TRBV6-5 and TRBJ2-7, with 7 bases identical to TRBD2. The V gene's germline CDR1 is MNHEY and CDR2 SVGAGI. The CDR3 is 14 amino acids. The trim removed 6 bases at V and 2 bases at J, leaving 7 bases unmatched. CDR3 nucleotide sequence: TGTGCCAGCAGAAAAATGGGGAGGGCCTACGAGCAGTACTTC. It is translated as CASRKMGRAYEQYF.

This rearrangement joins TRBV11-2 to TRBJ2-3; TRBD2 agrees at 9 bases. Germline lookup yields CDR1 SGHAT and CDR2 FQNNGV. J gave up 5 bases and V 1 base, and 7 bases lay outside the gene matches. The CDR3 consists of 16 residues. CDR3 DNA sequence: TGTGCCAGCAGCTTAGCCGCGGGGGGGCTCGGAGATACGCAGTATTTT. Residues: CASSLAAGGLGDTQYF.

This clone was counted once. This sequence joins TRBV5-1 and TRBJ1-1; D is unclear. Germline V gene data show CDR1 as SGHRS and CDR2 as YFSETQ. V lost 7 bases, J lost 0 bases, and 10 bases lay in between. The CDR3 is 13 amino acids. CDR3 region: CASASGLNTEAFF. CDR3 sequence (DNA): TGCGCCAGCGCCTCGGGGTTGAACACTGAAGCTTTCTTT.

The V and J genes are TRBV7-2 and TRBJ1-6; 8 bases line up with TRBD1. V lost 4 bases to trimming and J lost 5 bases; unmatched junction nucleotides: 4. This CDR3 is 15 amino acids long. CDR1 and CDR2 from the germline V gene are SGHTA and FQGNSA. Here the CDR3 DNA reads TGTGCCAGCAGCTCGGACAGGGCCAATAATTCACCCCTCCACTTT. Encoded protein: CASSSDRANNSPLHF.

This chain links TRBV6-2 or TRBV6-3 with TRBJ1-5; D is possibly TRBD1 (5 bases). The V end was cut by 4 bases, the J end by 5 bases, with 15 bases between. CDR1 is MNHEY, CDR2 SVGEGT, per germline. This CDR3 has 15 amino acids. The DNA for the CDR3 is TGTGCCAGCAGTTTAACGGGACTGCCTGATCAGCCCCAGCATTTT. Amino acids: CASSLTGLPDQPQHF.

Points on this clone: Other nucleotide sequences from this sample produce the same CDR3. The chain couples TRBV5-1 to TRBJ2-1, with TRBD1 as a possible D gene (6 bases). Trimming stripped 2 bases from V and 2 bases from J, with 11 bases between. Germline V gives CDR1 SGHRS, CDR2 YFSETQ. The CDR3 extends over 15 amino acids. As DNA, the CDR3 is TGCGCCAGCAGCTTAGGTCAGGGGCCCTACAATGAGCAGTTCTTC. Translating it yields CASSLGQGPYNEQFF.

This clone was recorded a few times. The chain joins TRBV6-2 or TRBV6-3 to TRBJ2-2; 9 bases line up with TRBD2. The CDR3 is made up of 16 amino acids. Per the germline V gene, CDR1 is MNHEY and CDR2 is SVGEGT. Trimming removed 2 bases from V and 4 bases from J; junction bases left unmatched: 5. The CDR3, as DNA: TGTGCCAGCAGTTACCCGGGACTAGCATCCACCGGGGAGCTGTTTTTT. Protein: CASSYPGLASTGELFF.